These 17 T cell receptor beta chains originate from one sample sequenced in a study of T cells in Graves' hyperthyroidism and ophthalmopathy. What was amplified from RNA transcripts were TCR beta CDR3 regions. With the HTBI primer set, the TCR CDR3 went through a first round of RT-PCR. TCRdb fed the multiplex PCR reads into MiXCR, producing one record per CDR3 protein. The repertoire holds a few hundred thousand distinct CDR3 sequences, with roughly 50% as singletons. Sequencing input: peripheral blood or thyroid tissue (not recorded which). The origin of the receptors is a woman between 18 and 29 years old with Graves' hyperthyroidism.

In this sample, this clonotype turned up many times. This chain joins TRBV6-5 and TRBJ1-3; D is unclear. Per the germline V gene, CDR1 is MNHEY and CDR2 is SVGAGI. V was cut by 2 bases and J by 1 base, with 6 bases left in between. The CDR3 extends over 14 amino acids. CDR3 bases: TGTGCCAGCAGTTACCGGGTTTCTGGAAACACCATATATTTT. Translation gives CASSYRVSGNTIYF.

V usage is TRBV29-1 and J usage is TRBJ1-5, with a weak D call TRBD1 (5 bases). Germline V gene sequence: CDR1 SQVTM, CDR2 ANQGSEA. The V and J ends lost 4 bases and 11 bases respectively, with 15 bases between them. CDR3 length: 12 amino acids. Here the CDR3 reads CSVGEQGETQHF. CDR3 DNA sequence: TGCAGCGTTGGGGAGCAGGGAGAGACCCAGCATTTT.

This sequence joins TRBV11-3 and TRBJ1-3; D is unresolved. This CDR3 has 16 amino acids. Germline V gene sequence: CDR1 SGHNT, CDR2 YENEEA. The V end was cut by 1 base, the J end by 0 bases, with 10 bases between. DNA for the CDR3: TGTGCCAGCAGCTTAGGGCACGGGCACTCTGGAAACACCATATATTTT. This sequence encodes CASSLGHGHSGNTIYF.

This clonotype was seen at least ten times. The chain combines TRBV5-1 with TRBJ1-4, with D possibly matching TRBD1 (6 bases). Germline values: CDR1 SGHRS, CDR2 YFSETQ. This CDR3 is 16 amino acids long. With 1 base removed from V and 3 bases from J, the gap between germline ends came to 13 bases. The CDR3: CASSLTYHRANEKLFF. Written as DNA, the CDR3 is TGCGCCAGCAGCTTGACATACCACAGGGCTAATGAAAAACTGTTTTTT.

Regarding this clonotype: In this CDR3 the conserved last residue, phenylalanine or tryptophan, is missing, so a read error is likely. No DNA is shown, since the ends of the CDR3 on it are uncertain; the CDR3 is the one TCRdb lists. The chain uses TRBV7-9 and TRBJ2-6; the tabulated D call, TRBD2, remains unverified against the DNA. The CDR3 is 9 amino acids long, termini counted. Germline CDR1 SEHNR, CDR2 FQNEAQ (reference sequence). CDR3 sequence: CASSLIVAS.

This clonotype was counted many times. The chain employs TRBV6-6 and TRBJ2-7; possible D gene TRBD2, 5 bases. The length of the CDR3 is 17 residues. The V end was cut by 0 bases, the J end by 0 bases, with 15 bases between. CDR1 MNHNY and CDR2 SVGAGI come from the germline V gene (reference sequence). CDR3 residues: CASSYSAGGRSSYEQYF. CDR3 sequence (DNA): TGTGCCAGCAGTTACTCCGCTGGCGGGCGGAGCTCCTACGAGCAGTACTTC.

This clonotype has at least ten counts. The chain links TRBV4-1 to TRBJ1-4, with 7 bases matching TRBD1. Germline CDR1 MGHRA, CDR2 YSYEKL. V was clipped by 1 base and J by 5 bases; unmatched bases: 4. There are 15 residues in the CDR3. CDR3 nucleotides: TGCGCCAGCAGCCAAGTTGGGACAGTGAATGAAAAACTGTTTTTT. Translating it yields CASSQVGTVNEKLFF.

This clonotype showed up many times. This chain links TRBV4-1 with TRBJ2-7; 11 bases map to TRBD2. The CDR3 extends over 15 amino acids. Per the germline V gene, CDR1 is MGHRA and CDR2 is YSYEKL. V shed 3 bases, J shed 3 bases, and the junction held 4 bases outside the gene matches. The CDR3 spells CASSHRLAGNYEQYF. Here the CDR3 DNA reads TGCGCCAGCAGCCACCGACTAGCGGGGAACTACGAGCAGTACTTC.

This clonotype was seen at least ten times. CDR3 in DNA: TGTGCCAGTTCCCTAGCCAAGGGCTACGAGCAGTACTTC. The encoded protein is CASSLAKGYEQYF. The V gene is TRBV19, the J gene TRBJ2-7; tentative D call: TRBD2 (5 bases). V shed 8 bases and J shed 3 bases, with 14 bases lying between them. Germline CDR1 reads LNHDA; CDR2 reads SQIVND (reference sequence). This CDR3 comprises 13 residues.

This clonotype came up many times. This chain links TRBV5-1 with TRBJ2-7; weak D call: TRBD2 (5 bases). This CDR3 region has 13 residues. CDR1 is SGHRS, CDR2 YFSETQ, per germline. The V gene lost 5 bases and the J gene lost 5 bases, with 14 bases spanning the gap. CDR3 region: CASSVAEVHEQYF. In nucleotides, the CDR3 is TGCGCCAGCAGTGTGGCGGAGGTTCACGAGCAGTACTTC.

This clonotype was observed a handful of times. At one boundary the junction diverges from the germline segment, which might be a read error. CDR3 in amino acids: CASSYSGQRNAEAFF. The CDR3 nucleotides are TGTGCCAGCAGTTACTCCGGACAACGGAACGCTGAAGCTTTCTTT. The chain links TRBV6-6 to TRBJ1-1; D is perhaps TRBD1 (5 bases). Germline V gives CDR1 MNHNY, CDR2 SVGAGI (reference sequence). CDR3 length equals 15 residues.

This clonotype was picked up many times. At one of its ends the junction is not consistent with the germline gene, which may arise from a read error. The chain links TRBV2 to TRBJ2-7; no firm D call. Germline lookup yields CDR1 SNHLY and CDR2 FYNNEI. The CDR3 totals 13 residues. The CDR3 reads CASKSGSSNEQYF. The CDR3 coding sequence is TGTGCCAGCAAGTCAGGTAGCTCCAACGAGCAGTACTTC.

This clonotype came up many times. The chain is built from TRBV13 and TRBJ2-7; TRBD2 matches at 10 bases. From germline, CDR1 is PRHDT and CDR2 FYEKMQ (reference sequence). CDR3 length: 18 residues. With V trimmed by 4 bases and J by 1 base, 13 bases remained unmatched. The CDR3 region has the DNA TGTGCCAGCAGCTCTAGCGGGAGTCCTAAACGGGGGTCCTACGAGCAGTACTTC. Protein sequence: CASSSSGSPKRGSYEQYF.

The sample holds many counts of this clonotype. The gene calls are TRBV5-1 and TRBJ1-1; D not resolved. The ends were cut back, 0 bases at V and 1 base at J, with 7 bases in the middle. CDR1 and CDR2 (germline): SGHRS, YFSETQ. This CDR3 is 14 amino acids long. CDR3 loop: CASSLASSNTEAFF. As DNA, the CDR3 is TGCGCCAGCAGCTTGGCGAGCTCGAACACTGAAGCTTTCTTT.

This chain links TRBV7-9 with TRBJ1-1; 10 nucleotides align to TRBD1. Trimming at V came to 7 bases and at J to 4 bases, leaving 6 bases not matched to a gene. The length of the CDR3 is 14 residues. Germline loops: CDR1 SEHNR, CDR2 FQNEAQ (reference sequence). The CDR3 coding sequence is TGTGCCAGCACCGGACAGGGGGGAACCACTGAAGCTTTCTTT. Translated: CASTGQGGTTEAFF. The full variable domain, rest sourced from reference TRBV7-9 and TRBJ1-1, is DTGVSQNPRHKITKRGQNVTFRCDPISEHNRLYWYRQTLGQGPEFLTYFQNEAQLEKSRLLSDRFSAERPKGSFSTLEIQRTEQGDSAMYLCASTGQGGTTEAFFGQGTRLTVV.

At least ten counts were recorded for this clonotype. The CDR3 sequence is CASSIVGRNQETQYF. For the CDR3, the DNA is TGTGCCAGTAGTATAGTGGGACGGAACCAAGAGACCCAGTACTTC. The chain joins TRBV19 to TRBJ2-5; either TRBD1 or TRBD2 may fit D (5 bases each). Between the trimmed V and J ends, which lost 1 base and 0 bases, there was a span of 9 bases. The CDR3 loop spans 15 amino acids. The germline gives CDR1 LNHDA, CDR2 SQIVND (reference sequence).

A word on this clonotype: A much larger clonotype is one base distant, so this may be a read error. The V and J genes are TRBV12-3 or TRBV12-4 and TRBJ1-2, with D tentatively TRBD1 (5 bases). V was clipped by 2 bases and J by 4 bases, with 14 bases between them. The CDR3 sequence is 15 residues long. The DNA of the CDR3 is TGTGCCAGCAGTTTACAGGGTGGCCAGAGCTATGGCTACACCTTC. This codes for CASSLQGGQSYGYTF.